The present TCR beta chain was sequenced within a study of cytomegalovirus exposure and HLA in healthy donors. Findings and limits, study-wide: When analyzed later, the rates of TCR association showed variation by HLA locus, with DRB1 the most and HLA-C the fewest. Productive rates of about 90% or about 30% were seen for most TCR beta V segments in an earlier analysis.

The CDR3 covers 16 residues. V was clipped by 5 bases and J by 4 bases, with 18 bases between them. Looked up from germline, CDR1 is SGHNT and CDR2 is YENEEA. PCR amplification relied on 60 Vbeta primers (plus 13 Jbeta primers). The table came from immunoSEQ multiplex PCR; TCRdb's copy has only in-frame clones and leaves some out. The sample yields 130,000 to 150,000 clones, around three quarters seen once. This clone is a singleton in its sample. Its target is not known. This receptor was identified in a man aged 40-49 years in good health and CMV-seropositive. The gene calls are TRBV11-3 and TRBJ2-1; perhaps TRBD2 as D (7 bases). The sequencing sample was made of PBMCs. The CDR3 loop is CASSLEGGARYNEQFF. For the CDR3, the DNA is TGTGCCAGCAGCCTCGAAGGGGGGGCGCGATACAATGAGCAGTTCTTC.